This entry features one TCR beta chain sequence. The antigen is not known. These data are taken from a study of vaccination effects on CD4 cells after COVID-19. Study information: In culture with about 10 IU/ml IL-2 and about 9.7 ug/ml peptides, PBMC were grown at around 1.8 million per well. Points from the study as a whole: Clones of infection and vaccine origin contracted markedly late after vaccination.

Clones were read by immunoSEQ multiplex PCR, and TCRdb kept only the in-frame ones, dropping some. The sample carries roughly 51,000 clones, around 70% recorded once. V shed 3 bases, J shed 6 bases, and the junction held 21 bases outside the gene matches. CDR3 length: 19 residues. Germline V gene lookup returns CDR1 SGHNT and CDR2 YENEEA. The culture ran for roughly 10 days before CD4+ T cells were isolated. PCR confirmed that the person was infected with SARS-CoV-2 between March and December 2020. Vaccine administered to participants consisted of two doses of either BNT162b2 or mRNA-1273. The source is a human donor who had a prior SARS-CoV-2 infection. The sample here was CD4+ T cells from PBMCs cultured without peptide, taken after COVID-19 vaccination. The V gene is TRBV11-3, the J gene TRBJ1-2, with 8 bases matching TRBD1. As DNA, the CDR3 is TGTGCCAGCAGCTTCGGACAGGGTGTTTGGGGGTCAACTAGCAATGGCTACACCTTC. Residues: CASSFGQGVWGSTSNGYTF.